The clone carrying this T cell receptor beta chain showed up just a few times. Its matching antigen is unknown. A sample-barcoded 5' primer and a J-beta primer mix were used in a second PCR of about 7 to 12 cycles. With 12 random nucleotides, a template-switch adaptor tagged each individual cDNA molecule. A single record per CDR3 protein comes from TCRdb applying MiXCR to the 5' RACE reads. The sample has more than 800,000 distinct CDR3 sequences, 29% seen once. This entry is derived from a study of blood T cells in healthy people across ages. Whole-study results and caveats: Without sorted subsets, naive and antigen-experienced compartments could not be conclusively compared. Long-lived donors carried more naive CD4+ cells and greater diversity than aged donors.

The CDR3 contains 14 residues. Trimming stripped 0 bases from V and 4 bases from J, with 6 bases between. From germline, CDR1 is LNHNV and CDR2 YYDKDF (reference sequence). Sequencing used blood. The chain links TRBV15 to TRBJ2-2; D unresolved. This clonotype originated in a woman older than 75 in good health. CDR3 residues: CATSRDFTTGELFF. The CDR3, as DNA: TGTGCCACCAGCAGAGATTTTACCACCGGGGAGCTGTTTTTT.